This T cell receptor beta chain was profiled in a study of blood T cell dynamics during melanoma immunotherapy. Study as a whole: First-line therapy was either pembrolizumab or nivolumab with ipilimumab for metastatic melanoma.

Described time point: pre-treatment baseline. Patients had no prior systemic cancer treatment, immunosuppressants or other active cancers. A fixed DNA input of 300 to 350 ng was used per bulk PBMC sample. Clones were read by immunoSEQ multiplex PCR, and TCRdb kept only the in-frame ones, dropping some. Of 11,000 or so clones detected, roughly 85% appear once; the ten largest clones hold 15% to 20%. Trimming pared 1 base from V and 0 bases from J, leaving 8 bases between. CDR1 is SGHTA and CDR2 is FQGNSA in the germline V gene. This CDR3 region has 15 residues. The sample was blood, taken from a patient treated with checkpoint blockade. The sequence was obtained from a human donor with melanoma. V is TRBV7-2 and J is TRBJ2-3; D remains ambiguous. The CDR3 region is CASSLGRSSTDTQYF. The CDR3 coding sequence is TGTGCCAGCAGCTTAGGTCGGTCTAGCACAGATACGCAGTATTTT.